This T cell receptor beta chain stems from a study of OX40 agonist ivuxolimab in advanced cancers. Whole-study context: A history of anti-PD-1, anti-PD-L1 or anti-CTLA-4 therapy was acceptable, and approximately 40% had some. Three dose-escalation patients had partial responses: one with hepatocellular carcinoma and two with cutaneous melanoma. Study outcomes and limitations: Also present in some nonresponders was a low level of normalized T-cell clonal expansion. Clonal expansion among partial responders at 0.1-3.0 mg/kg ranked near the lowest.

Clones were read by immunoSEQ multiplex PCR, and TCRdb kept only the in-frame ones, dropping some. The sample has 75,000 to 80,000 clones, around four fifths seen once. The CDR3 has 16 amino acids. V was cut by 4 bases and J by 1 base, with 20 bases left in between. CDR1 is SQVTM and CDR2 is ANQGSEA in the germline V gene. As concerns this clone: Its target is unknown.

The receptor was derived from an adult with an advanced solid tumor such as melanoma, head and neck, liver or kidney cancer. Sequences were derived from CD4+ or CD8+ T cells sorted from blood, sampled in a trial of the OX40 agonist ivuxolimab. The chain couples TRBV29-1 to TRBJ2-7; D is perhaps TRBD2 (5 bases). This CDR3 is CSVVLRAGEGSYEQYF. CDR3 nucleotide sequence: TGCAGCGTTGTTCTTCGGGCGGGTGAGGGATCCTACGAGCAGTACTTC.